This TCR beta chain was recorded in a study of blood T cell repertoires in COVID-19. Before being deemed recovered, Cohort 3 donors had two negative PCRs, clearance, or symptom resolution. Clones were read by immunoSEQ multiplex PCR, and TCRdb kept only the in-frame ones, dropping some. The sample lists around 480,000 clones; about nine tenths were seen once. CDR1 and CDR2 (germline): SGHTS, YDEGEE. The V end was cut by 1 base, the J end by 8 bases, with 13 bases between. This CDR3 contains 14 residues. The chain carries TRBV5-8 and TRBJ2-1, with D maybe TRBD1 (5 bases). The TCR sequence derives from a young woman who had recovered from COVID-19. Sequencing used PBMCs or T cells enriched from blood (not recorded which). Here the CDR3 reads CASSLSGRAYEQFF. CDR3 nucleotide sequence: TGTGCCAGCAGCTTGTCTGGCAGGGCTTATGAGCAGTTCTTC.